The 21 T cell receptor beta chains given below trace back to one sample, sequenced in a study of a mutant IDH1 vaccine in newly diagnosed glioma. Their antigen targets remain unknown. Sequencing was performed with immunoSEQ multiplex PCR; in TCRdb, only in-frame clones are kept and a portion is missing. Altogether about 46,000 clones are present, 85% to 95% being singletons, with the ten largest covering approximately 2.5%. Time point of the sample: week 35, safety follow-up. Topical imiquimod was applied with each vaccine dose, which held 300 ug of mutant IDH1 20-mer peptide. The sequencing here drew on PBMCs, taken from a glioma patient whose treatment included an IDH1 peptide vaccine. The receptors were sampled from a man aged 45-65 years with glioma.

The chain is built from TRBV10-3 and TRBJ1-6; no firm D call. V was trimmed by 1 base and J by 7 bases, leaving 14 bases between them. The CDR3 sequence is 16 residues long. The germline V gene has CDR1 ENHRY and CDR2 SYGVKD. The CDR3 here is CAISEYGGGKNSPLHF. The CDR3, as DNA: TGTGCCATCAGTGAGTACGGCGGAGGGAAGAATTCACCCCTCCACTTT.

The V gene is TRBV27, the J gene TRBJ2-5; no definite D call. CDR3 size: 13 residues. Trimming cost V 6 bases and J 5 bases, with 13 bases left between them. Germline loops: CDR1 MNHEY, CDR2 SMNVEV (reference sequence). CDR3: CASRSTSPETQYF. CDR3 nucleotide sequence: TGTGCCAGCAGATCCACCTCACCGGAGACCCAGTACTTC.

The chain couples TRBV7-9 to TRBJ2-2; D not certain. CDR1 is SEHNR, CDR2 FQNEAQ, per germline (reference sequence). The V and J ends lost 5 bases and 2 bases respectively, with 12 bases between them. This CDR3 is 15 amino acids long. The CDR3 DNA sequence: TGTGCCAGCAGCCCCCGGCGAGGAAACACCGGGGAGCTGTTTTTT. Translating it yields CASSPRRGNTGELFF.

This clone was seen only once. The chain links TRBV11-2 to TRBJ1-2, with D tentatively TRBD1 (5 bases). CDR3 size: 15 residues. V lost 3 bases, J lost 3 bases, and 14 bases lay in between. Germline values: CDR1 SGHAT, CDR2 FQNNGV. In nucleotides, the CDR3 is TGTGCCAGCAGCTTGGGGGACGGCCCGCACTATGGCTACACCTTC. Its protein product is CASSLGDGPHYGYTF.

The V and J genes are TRBV7-9 and TRBJ1-2; 7 bases are shared with TRBD1. The CDR3 spans 14 residues. Germline CDR1 reads SEHNR; CDR2 reads FQNEAQ (reference sequence). V shed 5 bases, J shed 4 bases, and the junction held 7 bases outside the gene matches. The CDR3 loop is CASSPRTGIYGYTF. Written as DNA, the CDR3 is TGTGCCAGCAGCCCAAGGACAGGTATCTATGGCTACACCTTC.

The genes are TRBV6-6 and TRBJ1-4; TRBD1 might be the D (6 bases). The V end was cut by 4 bases, the J end by 5 bases, with 11 bases between. The germline CDR1 and CDR2 sequences are MNHNY and SVGAGI (reference sequence). The CDR3 consists of 14 residues. This CDR3 reads CASSLTGLNEKLFF. CDR3 DNA: TGTGCCAGCAGTTTGACAGGTCTGAATGAAAAACTGTTTTTT.

The genes are TRBV28 and TRBJ1-2; D not resolved. The germline V gene encodes CDR1 MDHEN and CDR2 SYDVKM. Deletions cut 4 bases from V and 4 bases from J, with 10 bases between. This CDR3 region has 13 residues. This CDR3 reads CASSSGGTYGYTF. The CDR3 nucleotides are TGTGCCAGCAGTTCAGGAGGCACCTATGGCTACACCTTC.

This rearrangement joins TRBV30 to TRBJ2-4, with D uncertain. The germline V gene has CDR1 GTSNPN and CDR2 SVGIG (reference sequence). Trimming stripped 0 bases from V and 6 bases from J, with 9 bases between. The CDR3 has 13 residues. The CDR3 nucleotides are TGTGCCTGGAGTGTAGGTGGTGGAAACATTCAGTACTTC. Residues: CAWSVGGGNIQYF.

V gene TRBV27 combines with J gene TRBJ2-1; 10 bases match TRBD2. CDR1 and CDR2 (germline): MNHEY, SMNVEV (reference sequence). The CDR3 extends over 18 amino acids. Unmatched junction bases numbered 16, after V lost 5 bases and J lost 6 bases. CDR3 nucleotides: TGTGCCAGCAGTCTGACTCCGAGCGGGAGGGCCCTCACCAATGAGCAGTTCTTC. This sequence encodes CASSLTPSGRALTNEQFF.

The gene calls are TRBV5-5 and TRBJ2-7, with 9 bases lining up with TRBD1. The CDR3 covers 14 residues. Trimming took 4 bases from V and 6 from J; bases not matched to a gene: 8. Germline CDR1 and CDR2: SGHKS and YYEKEE (reference sequence). CDR3 amino acids: CASSLQGAPSEQYF. In DNA form, the CDR3 reads TGTGCCAGCAGCCTACAGGGGGCCCCAAGCGAGCAGTACTTC.

Written as DNA, the CDR3 is TGTGCCAGCAGCTTAGCTTCCACAGGCATTCAGTACTTC. This gives the protein CASSLASTGIQYF. The chain is built from TRBV7-8 and TRBJ2-4, with a weak D call TRBD1 (5 bases). This CDR3 comprises 13 residues. With 0 bases removed from V and 9 bases from J, the gap between germline ends came to 9 bases. The V gene's germline CDR1 is SGHVS and CDR2 FQNEAQ.

This clone has only one observation. The chain carries TRBV5-6 and TRBJ1-4; D unclear. V shed 3 bases and J shed 8 bases, with 23 bases lying between them. CDR3 length: 17 residues. CDR1 is SGHDT and CDR2 is YYEEEE in the germline V gene. CDR3 sequence: CASSSFGGILLSEKLFF. The CDR3 nucleotides read TGTGCCAGCAGCTCTTTCGGAGGTATTCTGTTGTCGGAAAAACTGTTTTTT.

The genes are TRBV7-2 and TRBJ1-2, with D unresolved. This CDR3 has 13 residues. Trimming stripped 5 bases from V and 0 bases from J, with 7 bases between. Looked up from germline, CDR1 is SGHTA and CDR2 is FQGNSA. The DNA of the CDR3 is TGTGCCAGCAGCCGCAACCCTAACTATGGCTACACCTTC. It is translated as CASSRNPNYGYTF.

This rearrangement joins TRBV19 to TRBJ2-1; 14 nucleotides agree with TRBD2. With V trimmed by 6 bases and J by 8 bases, 6 bases remained unmatched. Germline CDR1 is LNHDA and CDR2 is SQIVND (reference sequence). The CDR3 is 15 residues long. Here the CDR3 reads CASSPGTSGSDEQFF. CDR3 nucleotide sequence: TGTGCCAGTAGCCCCGGGACTAGCGGGAGCGATGAGCAGTTCTTC.

This clone came up once. The chain is built from TRBV2 and TRBJ2-7; the match to TRBD1 covers 11 bases. The germline gives CDR1 SNHLY, CDR2 FYNNEI. This CDR3 contains 14 residues. Germline trimming cut 6 bases from V and 6 bases from J; bases unmatched to any gene: 7. The CDR3 DNA follows: TGTGCCAGCAGAACCGGGACAGGGGGGATCGAGCAGTACTTC. Translation: CASRTGTGGIEQYF.

This clone was picked up a small number of times. The chain links TRBV30 to TRBJ2-2; either TRBD1 or TRBD2 may supply D (5 bases each). V shed 0 bases and J shed 4 bases, with 12 bases lying between them. From germline, CDR1 is GTSNPN and CDR2 SVGIG (reference sequence). This CDR3 contains 15 residues. CDR3 coding DNA: TGTGCCTGGAGTGTTACCAGGGCGGGCACCGGGGAGCTGTTTTTT. Protein sequence: CAWSVTRAGTGELFF.

The chain employs TRBV5-4 and TRBJ2-7, with TRBD1 as a possible D gene (6 bases). The length of the CDR3 is 14 residues. Trimming took off 4 bases at V and 4 bases at J, with 15 bases between the two ends. Germline-derived CDR1 and CDR2 are SGHNT and YYREEE (reference sequence). The CDR3 DNA follows: TGTGCCAGCAGCCGGCGTGGACAGACTTACGAGCAGTACTTC. This codes for CASSRRGQTYEQYF.

The V gene is TRBV6-5, the J gene TRBJ1-5, with TRBD1 identical over 7 bases. From germline, CDR1 is MNHEY and CDR2 SVGAGI. V lost 7 bases, J lost 5 bases, and 11 bases stayed unmatched. The CDR3 sequence is 15 residues long. CDR3 coding DNA: TGTGCCAGCACCCAAGGGCAGGGGGGACATCAGCCCCAGCATTTT. Residues: CASTQGQGGHQPQHF.

The rearrangement uses TRBV2 and TRBJ2-2; D gene uncertain. This CDR3 spans 13 amino acids. V shed 4 bases and J shed 6 bases, with 9 bases lying between them. Germline CDR1 is SNHLY and CDR2 is FYNNEI. The CDR3 spells CASSVNSAGELFF. The CDR3 nucleotides are TGTGCCAGCAGTGTAAACAGCGCCGGGGAGCTGTTTTTT.

V usage is TRBV25-1 and J usage is TRBJ2-1; D unresolved. CDR1 is MGHDK, CDR2 SYGVNS, per germline. The V and J ends lost 4 bases and 3 bases respectively, with 10 bases between them. The CDR3 is made up of 14 amino acids. The CDR3 sequence: CASSAVLGYNEQFF. In DNA, the CDR3 is TGTGCCAGCAGTGCGGTACTGGGCTACAATGAGCAGTTCTTC.

The chain uses TRBV27 and TRBJ2-5; 10 bases fit TRBD2. V lost 1 base and J lost 1; bases outside the gene matches: 3. The CDR3 is 16 amino acids. Germline lookup yields CDR1 MNHEY and CDR2 SMNVEV (reference sequence). The CDR3 DNA is TGTGCCAGCAGTTTATATGCTAGCGGGGGCCAAGAGACCCAGTACTTC. It encodes CASSLYASGGQETQYF.